Each of the 12 T cell receptor beta chains below was sequenced from the same sample in a study of OX40 agonist ivuxolimab in advanced cancers. TCRdb's table, derived via immunoSEQ multiplex PCR, lists solely in-frame clones and lacks some. Among 65,000 to 95,000 clones listed, 83% were seen once. This specimen was CD4+ or CD8+ T cells sorted from blood, taken in a trial of the OX40 agonist ivuxolimab. The receptors here all came from an adult with an advanced solid tumor such as melanoma, head and neck, liver or kidney cancer.

V is TRBV5-1 and J is TRBJ2-7; 7 bases are a match to TRBD1. V was clipped by 1 base and J by 1 base; unmatched bases: 5. This CDR3 is 15 amino acids long. CDR1 is SGHRS and CDR2 is YFSETQ in the germline V gene. In DNA form, the CDR3 reads TGCGCCAGCAGCTTGTCGCGACAGGGATCCTACGAGCAGTACTTC. Its translation is CASSLSRQGSYEQYF. The full variable domain, in which reference TRBV5-1 and TRBJ2-7 provide the parts outside the CDR3, is KAGVTQTPRYLIKTRGQQVTLSCSPISGHRSVSWYQQTPGQGLQFLFEYFSETQRNKGNFPGRFSGRQFSNSRSEMNVSTLELGDSALYLCASSLSRQGSYEQYFGPGTRLTVT.

The J gene is TRBJ2-3, the V gene TRBV28; the D is unclear. CDR1 and CDR2 (germline): MDHEN, SYDVKM. The V and J ends lost 2 bases and 4 bases respectively, with 13 bases between them. This CDR3 comprises 15 residues. The CDR3 DNA sequence: TGTGCCAGCAGTTTACTGACTGGATCGCCAGATACGCAGTATTTT. Its translation is CASSLLTGSPDTQYF.

This clone is a singleton in its sample. The chain uses TRBV6-1 and TRBJ1-2; D is ambiguous. The CDR3 contains 14 residues. Trimming left V 2 bases short and J 8 bases short, with 15 bases between. Germline assignment: CDR1 MNHNS and CDR2 SASEGT. The CDR3 reads CASSERRLHPGYTF. CDR3 in DNA: TGTGCCAGCAGTGAACGGCGGCTTCATCCAGGCTACACCTTC.

V is TRBV2 and J is TRBJ1-1; no clear D. The CDR3 has 13 residues. The V gene's germline CDR1 is SNHLY and CDR2 FYNNEI. Trimming took 6 bases from V and 0 from J, leaving 8 bases between them. Here the CDR3 reads CASRENLNTEAFF. The CDR3 nucleotides are TGTGCCAGCAGAGAGAACTTGAACACTGAAGCTTTCTTT.

J is TRBJ1-1 and V is TRBV5-1; 9 nucleotides match TRBD1. The CDR3 is 14 residues long. The V gene end was trimmed by 4 bases and the J gene end by 5 bases; junction bases not matched to a gene: 6. From germline, CDR1 is SGHRS and CDR2 YFSETQ. The CDR3: CASSPGQGGTEAFF. CDR3 DNA: TGCGCCAGCAGCCCGGGACAGGGAGGGACTGAAGCTTTCTTT.

The chain recombines TRBV7-8 with TRBJ2-7; D is perhaps TRBD1 (5 bases). Germline V CDR1 and CDR2: SGHVS, FQNEAQ. V lost 4 bases and J 0 bases, leaving 16 bases between the germline ends. This CDR3 is built from 16 residues. The CDR3 spells CASSSKRQYISYEQYF. CDR3 nucleotides: TGTGCCAGCAGCTCCAAGCGACAGTATATCTCCTACGAGCAGTACTTC. The complete variable domain, with remaining parts taken from reference TRBV7-8 and TRBJ2-7, reads GAGVSQSPRYKVAKRGQDVALRCDPISGHVSLFWYQQALGQGPEFLTYFQNEAQLDKSGLPSDRFFAERPEGSVSTLKIQRTQQEDSAVYLCASSSKRQYISYEQYFGPGTRLTVT.

This rearrangement joins TRBV5-8 to TRBJ2-3; 11 bases are shared with TRBD2. The CDR3 is made up of 18 amino acids. V lost 1 base, J lost 3 bases, and 10 bases stayed unmatched. CDR1 is SGHTS, CDR2 YDEGEE, per germline. The CDR3 is CASSLINLAGGATDTQYF. In DNA, the CDR3 is TGTGCCAGCAGCTTGATAAACTTAGCGGGAGGGGCAACAGATACGCAGTATTTT.

The J gene is TRBJ2-7, the V gene TRBV6-1; no clear D gene. Germline lookup yields CDR1 MNHNS and CDR2 SASEGT. This CDR3 has 13 amino acids. The germline V and J ends were trimmed by 8 bases and 3 bases, with 14 bases remaining between them. This CDR3 reads CASGWQLGYEQYF. The CDR3 DNA sequence: TGTGCCAGCGGGTGGCAGTTGGGCTACGAGCAGTACTTC.

This chain links TRBV30 with TRBJ1-4, with D possibly TRBD1 on 6 matching bases. Germline values: CDR1 GTSNPN, CDR2 SVGIG (reference sequence). V was pared by 8 bases and J by 7 bases, with 17 bases between. CDR3 length equals 13 residues. CDR3 coding DNA: TGTGCCCAAACGGGGGCAGGGGCTGAAAAACTGTTTTTT. It encodes CAQTGAGAEKLFF.

The chain couples TRBV19 to TRBJ1-1; a weak D match, TRBD1 (6 bases). V dropped 1 base and J dropped 5 bases, with 11 bases sitting between them. Germline V gene lookup returns CDR1 LNHDA and CDR2 SQIVND (reference sequence). This CDR3 is 14 amino acids long. In nucleotides, the CDR3 is TGTGCCAGTAGTATAGGCAGGGGAAGGACTGAAGCTTTCTTT. This gives the protein CASSIGRGRTEAFF.

This clone was seen just once. V and J are TRBV4-2 and TRBJ2-5; D remains unclear. The CDR3 sequence is 15 residues long. Trimming pared 1 base from V and 1 base from J, leaving 10 bases between. Germline CDR1 and CDR2: LGHNA and YNFKEQ. The CDR3 DNA is TGTGCCAGCAGCCAAGCTGAAGGTTCCCAAGAGACCCAGTACTTC. Translating it yields CASSQAEGSQETQYF.

The chain links TRBV10-3 to TRBJ2-5; TRBD2 agrees at 8 bases. The J segment lost 0 bases and the V segment lost 0 bases, leaving 6 bases of the junction unmatched. The germline V gene has CDR1 ENHRY and CDR2 SYGVKD. This CDR3 region has 17 residues. In nucleotides, the CDR3 is TGTGCCATCAGTGAGTCGATTGCGCGGGGGGACCAAGAGACCCAGTACTTC. This sequence encodes CAISESIARGDQETQYF.